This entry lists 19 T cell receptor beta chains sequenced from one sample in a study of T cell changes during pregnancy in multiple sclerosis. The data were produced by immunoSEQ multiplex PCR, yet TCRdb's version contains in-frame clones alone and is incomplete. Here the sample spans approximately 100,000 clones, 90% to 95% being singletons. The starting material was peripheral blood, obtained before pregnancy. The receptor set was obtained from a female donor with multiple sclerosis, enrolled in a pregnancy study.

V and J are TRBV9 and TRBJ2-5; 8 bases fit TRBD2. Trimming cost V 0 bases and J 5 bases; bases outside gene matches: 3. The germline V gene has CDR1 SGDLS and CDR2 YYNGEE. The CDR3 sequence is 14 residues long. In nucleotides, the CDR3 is TGTGCCAGCAGCGTAGAGGGACTAGTGGAGACCCAGTACTTC. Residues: CASSVEGLVETQYF. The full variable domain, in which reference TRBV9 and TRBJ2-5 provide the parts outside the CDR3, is DSGVTQTPKHLITATGQRVTLRCSPRSGDLSVYWYQQSLDQGLQFLIQYYNGEERAKGNILERFSAQQFPDLHSELNLSSLELGDSALYFCASSVEGLVETQYFGPGTRLLVL.

Written as DNA, the CDR3 is TGTGCCAGCAGCCACCCGGGACTAGCGGGCATCAATGAGCAGTTCTTC. This translates into CASSHPGLAGINEQFF. The V gene is TRBV7-2, the J gene TRBJ2-1, with 12 bases fitting TRBD2. Germline V gene lookup returns CDR1 SGHTA and CDR2 FQGNSA. The CDR3 extends over 16 amino acids. V shed 5 bases and J 6 bases; nucleotides not matched to a gene: 8.

In DNA, the CDR3 is TGCGCCAGCAGCCAAGCGTCGGGCTATGGCTACACCTTC. Amino acid sequence: CASSQASGYGYTF. The V and J genes are TRBV4-3 and TRBJ1-2; D not certain. The germline CDR1 and CDR2 sequences are LGHNA and YSLEER. The V end lost 1 base, the J end lost 4 bases, and 7 bases lay between the germline ends. The CDR3 runs to 13 residues.

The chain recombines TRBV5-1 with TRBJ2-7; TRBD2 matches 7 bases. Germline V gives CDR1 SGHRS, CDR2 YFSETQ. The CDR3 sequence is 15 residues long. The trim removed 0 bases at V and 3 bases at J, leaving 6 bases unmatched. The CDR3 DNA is TGCGCCAGCAGCTTGGGGGGCGGGAGTCGCTACGAGCAGTACTTC. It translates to CASSLGGGSRYEQYF.

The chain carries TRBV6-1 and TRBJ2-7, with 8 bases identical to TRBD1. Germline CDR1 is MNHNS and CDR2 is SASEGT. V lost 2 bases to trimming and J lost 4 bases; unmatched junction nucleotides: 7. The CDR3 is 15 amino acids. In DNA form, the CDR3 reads TGTGCCAGCAGTGAACCCGGACAGGGAAGTTACGAGCAGTACTTC. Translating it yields CASSEPGQGSYEQYF.

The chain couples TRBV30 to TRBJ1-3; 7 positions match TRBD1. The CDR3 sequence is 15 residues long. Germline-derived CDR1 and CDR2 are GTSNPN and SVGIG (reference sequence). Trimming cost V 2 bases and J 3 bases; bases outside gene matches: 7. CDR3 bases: TGTGCCTGGAGTCGGGAGGGGGCCCGTGGAAACACCATATATTTT. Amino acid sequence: CAWSREGARGNTIYF.

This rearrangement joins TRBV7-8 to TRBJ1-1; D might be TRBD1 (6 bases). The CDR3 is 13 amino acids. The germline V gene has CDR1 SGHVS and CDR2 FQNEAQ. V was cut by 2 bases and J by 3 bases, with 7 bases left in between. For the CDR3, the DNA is TGTGCCAGCAGCTTACAGGGGTACACTGAAGCTTTCTTT. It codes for CASSLQGYTEAFF.

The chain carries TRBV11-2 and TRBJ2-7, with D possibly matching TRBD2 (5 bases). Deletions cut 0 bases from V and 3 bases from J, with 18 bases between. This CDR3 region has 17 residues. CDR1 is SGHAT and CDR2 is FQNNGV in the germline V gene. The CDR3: CASSLDELRAGLYEQYF. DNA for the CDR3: TGTGCCAGCAGCTTAGATGAATTGCGGGCAGGTCTCTACGAGCAGTACTTC.

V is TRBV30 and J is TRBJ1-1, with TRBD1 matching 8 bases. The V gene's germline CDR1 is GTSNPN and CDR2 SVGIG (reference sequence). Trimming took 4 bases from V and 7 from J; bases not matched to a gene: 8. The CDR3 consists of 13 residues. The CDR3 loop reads CAWTNGQGVEAFF. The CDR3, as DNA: TGTGCCTGGACCAATGGACAGGGAGTTGAAGCTTTCTTT.

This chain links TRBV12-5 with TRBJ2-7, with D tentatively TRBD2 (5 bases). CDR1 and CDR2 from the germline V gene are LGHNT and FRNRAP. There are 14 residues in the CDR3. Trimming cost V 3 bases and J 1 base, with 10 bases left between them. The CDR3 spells CASGFSDSSYEQYF. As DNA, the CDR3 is TGTGCTAGTGGTTTTAGCGACTCATCCTACGAGCAGTACTTC.

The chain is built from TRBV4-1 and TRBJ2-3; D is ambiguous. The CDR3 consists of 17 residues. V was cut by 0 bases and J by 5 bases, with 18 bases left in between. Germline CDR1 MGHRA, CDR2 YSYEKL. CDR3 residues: CASSQESNLVGGDTQYF. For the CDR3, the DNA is TGCGCCAGCAGCCAAGAGTCTAATCTGGTTGGCGGAGATACGCAGTATTTT.

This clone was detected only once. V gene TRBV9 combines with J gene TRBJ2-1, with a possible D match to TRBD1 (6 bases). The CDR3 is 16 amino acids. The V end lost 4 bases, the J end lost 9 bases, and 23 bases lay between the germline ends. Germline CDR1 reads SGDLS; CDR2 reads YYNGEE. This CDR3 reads CASSPLTGTNAGEQFF. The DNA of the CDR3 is TGTGCCAGCAGCCCCCTAACCGGGACAAATGCGGGTGAGCAGTTCTTC.

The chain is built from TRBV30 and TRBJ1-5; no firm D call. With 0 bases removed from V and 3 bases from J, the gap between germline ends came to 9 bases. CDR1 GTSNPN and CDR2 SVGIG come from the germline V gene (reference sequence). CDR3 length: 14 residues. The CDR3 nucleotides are TGTGCCTGGAGTGTAAAACAGCCCAATCAGCCCCAGCATTTT. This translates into CAWSVKQPNQPQHF.

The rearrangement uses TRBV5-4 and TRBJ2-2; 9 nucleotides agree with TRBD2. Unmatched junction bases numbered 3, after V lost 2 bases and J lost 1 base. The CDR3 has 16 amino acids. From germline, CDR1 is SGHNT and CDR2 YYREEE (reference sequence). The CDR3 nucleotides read TGTGCCAGCAGCTTCGGAGCGGGAGGGAACACCGGGGAGCTGTTTTTT. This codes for CASSFGAGGNTGELFF.

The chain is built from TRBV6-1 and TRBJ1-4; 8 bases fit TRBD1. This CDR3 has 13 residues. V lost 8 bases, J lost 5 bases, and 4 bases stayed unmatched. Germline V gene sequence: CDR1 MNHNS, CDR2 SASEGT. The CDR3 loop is CASARQGNEKLFF. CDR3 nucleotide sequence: TGTGCCAGCGCTCGACAGGGGAATGAAAAACTGTTTTTT.

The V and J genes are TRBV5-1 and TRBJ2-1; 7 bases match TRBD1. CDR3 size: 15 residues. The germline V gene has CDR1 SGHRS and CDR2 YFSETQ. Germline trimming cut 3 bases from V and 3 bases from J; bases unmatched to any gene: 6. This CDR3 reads CASSWDRFFYNEQFF. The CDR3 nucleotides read TGCGCCAGCAGCTGGGACAGATTCTTCTACAATGAGCAGTTCTTC.

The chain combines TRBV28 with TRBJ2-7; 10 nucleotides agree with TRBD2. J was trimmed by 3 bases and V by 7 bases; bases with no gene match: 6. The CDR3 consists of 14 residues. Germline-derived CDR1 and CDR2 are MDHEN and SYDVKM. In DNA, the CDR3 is TGTGCCAGCAAATTAGCGGGAGGCGTCTACGAGCAGTACTTC. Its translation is CASKLAGGVYEQYF.

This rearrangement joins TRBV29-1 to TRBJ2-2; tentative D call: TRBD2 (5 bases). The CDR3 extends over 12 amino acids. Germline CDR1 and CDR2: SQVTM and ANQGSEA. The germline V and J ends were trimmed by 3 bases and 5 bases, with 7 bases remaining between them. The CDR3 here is CSVDRGTGELFF. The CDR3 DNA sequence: TGCAGCGTTGACCGCGGGACCGGGGAGCTGTTTTTT.

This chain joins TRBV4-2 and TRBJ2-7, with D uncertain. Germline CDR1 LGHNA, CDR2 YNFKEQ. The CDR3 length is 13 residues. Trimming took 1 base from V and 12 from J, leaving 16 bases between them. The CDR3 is CASSQGRLSHRYF. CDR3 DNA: TGTGCCAGCAGCCAAGGCCGACTGTCACATAGGTACTTC.